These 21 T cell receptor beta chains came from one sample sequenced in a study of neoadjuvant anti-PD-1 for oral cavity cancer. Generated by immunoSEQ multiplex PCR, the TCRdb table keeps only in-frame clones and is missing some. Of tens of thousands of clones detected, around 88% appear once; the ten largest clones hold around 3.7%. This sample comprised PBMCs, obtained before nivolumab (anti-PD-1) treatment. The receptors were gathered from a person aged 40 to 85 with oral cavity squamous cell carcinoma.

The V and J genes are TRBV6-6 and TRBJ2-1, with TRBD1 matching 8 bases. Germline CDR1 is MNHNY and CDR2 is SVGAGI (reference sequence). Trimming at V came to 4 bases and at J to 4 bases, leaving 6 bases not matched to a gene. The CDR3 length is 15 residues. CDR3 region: CASSSDRVGYNEQFF. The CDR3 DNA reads TGTGCCAGCAGTTCGGACAGGGTGGGGTACAATGAGCAGTTCTTC.

The CDR3 sequence is CASTGVEGAFYGYTF. CDR3 DNA: TGTGCCAGCACCGGGGTGGAGGGGGCCTTCTATGGCTACACCTTC. The chain couples TRBV2 to TRBJ1-2; 7 nucleotides line up with TRBD1. Per the germline V gene, CDR1 is SNHLY and CDR2 is FYNNEI. Trimming cost V 7 bases and J 4 bases; bases outside gene matches: 12. The CDR3 runs to 15 residues.

CDR3: CASSESAGGVSYNEQFF. DNA for the CDR3: TGCGCCAGCAGTGAGTCGGCGGGAGGTGTATCCTACAATGAGCAGTTCTTC. This chain connects TRBV10-2 to TRBJ2-1; 8 nucleotides match TRBD2. The CDR3 is made up of 17 amino acids. Per the germline V gene, CDR1 is WSHSY and CDR2 is SAAADI. Germline trimming cut 0 bases from V and 1 base from J; bases unmatched to any gene: 5.

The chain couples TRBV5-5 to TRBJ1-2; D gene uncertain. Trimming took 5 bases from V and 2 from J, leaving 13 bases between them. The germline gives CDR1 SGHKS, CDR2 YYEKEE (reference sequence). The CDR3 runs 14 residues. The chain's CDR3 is CASRRTGRNYGYTF. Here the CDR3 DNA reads TGTGCCAGCAGACGAACTGGACGGAACTATGGCTACACCTTC.

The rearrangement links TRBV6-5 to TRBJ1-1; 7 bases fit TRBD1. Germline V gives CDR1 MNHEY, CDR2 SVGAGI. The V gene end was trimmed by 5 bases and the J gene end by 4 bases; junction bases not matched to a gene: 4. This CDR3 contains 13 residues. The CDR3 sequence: CASSRQGSTEAFF. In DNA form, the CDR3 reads TGTGCCAGCAGTAGACAGGGCTCCACTGAAGCTTTCTTT.

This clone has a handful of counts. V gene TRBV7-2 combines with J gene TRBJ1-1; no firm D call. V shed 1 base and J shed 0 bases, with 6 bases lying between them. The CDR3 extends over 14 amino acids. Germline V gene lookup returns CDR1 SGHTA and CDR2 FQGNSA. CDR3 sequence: CASSLVTMNTEAFF. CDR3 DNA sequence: TGTGCCAGCAGCTTAGTCACAATGAACACTGAAGCTTTCTTT.

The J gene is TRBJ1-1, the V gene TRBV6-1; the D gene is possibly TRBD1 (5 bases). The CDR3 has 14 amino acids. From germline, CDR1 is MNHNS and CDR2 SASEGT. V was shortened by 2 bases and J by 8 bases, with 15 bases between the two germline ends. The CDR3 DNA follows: TGTGCCAGCAGTGAATGGGGGATCGGTCGGGAAGCTTTCTTT. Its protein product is CASSEWGIGREAFF.

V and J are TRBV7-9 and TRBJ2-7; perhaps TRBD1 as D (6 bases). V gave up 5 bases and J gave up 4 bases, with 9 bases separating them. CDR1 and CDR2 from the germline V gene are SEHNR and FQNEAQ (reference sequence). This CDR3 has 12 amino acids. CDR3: CASSQQGYEQYF. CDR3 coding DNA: TGTGCCAGCAGCCAACAGGGTTACGAGCAGTACTTC.

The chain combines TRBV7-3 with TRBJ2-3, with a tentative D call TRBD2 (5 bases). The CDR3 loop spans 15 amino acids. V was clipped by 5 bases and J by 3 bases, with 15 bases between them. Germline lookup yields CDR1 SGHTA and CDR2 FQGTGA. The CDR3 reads CASSPQTGRTDTQYF. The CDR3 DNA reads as TGTGCCAGCAGCCCTCAAACGGGAAGAACAGATACGCAGTATTTT.

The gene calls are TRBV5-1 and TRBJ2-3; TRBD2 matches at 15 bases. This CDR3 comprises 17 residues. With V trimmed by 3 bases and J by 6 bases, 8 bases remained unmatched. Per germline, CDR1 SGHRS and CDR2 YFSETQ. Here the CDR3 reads CASSSFRTSGGADTQYF. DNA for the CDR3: TGCGCCAGCAGCTCCTTTAGGACTAGCGGGGGGGCGGATACGCAGTATTTT.

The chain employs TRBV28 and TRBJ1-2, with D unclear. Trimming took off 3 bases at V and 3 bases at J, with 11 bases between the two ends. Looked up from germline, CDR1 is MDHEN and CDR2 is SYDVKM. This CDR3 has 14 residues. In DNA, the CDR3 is TGTGCCAGCAGTTTGAGCTCCAGTTACTATGGCTACACCTTC. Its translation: CASSLSSSYYGYTF.

This CDR3 reads CASSERVYKDNEQFF. DNA of the CDR3: TGTGCCAGCAGTGAGAGGGTGTATAAGGACAATGAGCAGTTCTTC. This rearrangement joins TRBV6-1 to TRBJ2-1; a possible D gene is TRBD2 (5 bases). Looked up from germline, CDR1 is MNHNS and CDR2 is SASEGT. Trimming cost V 3 bases and J 5 bases, with 14 bases left between them. This CDR3 is built from 15 residues.

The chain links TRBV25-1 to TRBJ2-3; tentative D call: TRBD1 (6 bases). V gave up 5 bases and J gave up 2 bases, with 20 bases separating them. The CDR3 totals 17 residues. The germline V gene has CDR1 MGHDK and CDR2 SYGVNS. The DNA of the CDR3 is TGTGCCAGCAGTATCTCCCGGGACACCCGCCACACAGATACGCAGTATTTT. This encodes CASSISRDTRHTDTQYF.

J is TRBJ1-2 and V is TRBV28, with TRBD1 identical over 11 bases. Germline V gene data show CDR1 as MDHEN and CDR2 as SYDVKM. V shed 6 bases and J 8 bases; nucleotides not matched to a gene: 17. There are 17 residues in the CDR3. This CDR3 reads CASSPPGQGVGGNGYTF. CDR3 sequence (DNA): TGTGCCAGCAGCCCACCGGGACAGGGGGTCGGAGGTAACGGCTACACCTTC.

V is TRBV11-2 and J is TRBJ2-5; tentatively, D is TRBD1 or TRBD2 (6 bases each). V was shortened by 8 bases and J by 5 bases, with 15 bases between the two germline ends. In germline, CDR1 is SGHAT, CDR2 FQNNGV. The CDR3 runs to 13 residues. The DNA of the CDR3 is TGTGCCAGCGGCCCGGGGGCAGGGGAGACCCAGTACTTC. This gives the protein CASGPGAGETQYF. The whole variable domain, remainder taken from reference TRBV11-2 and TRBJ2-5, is EAGVAQSPRYKIIEKRQSVAFWCNPISGHATLYWYQQILGQGPKLLIQFQNNGVVDDSQLPKDRFSAERLKGVDSTLKIQPAKLEDSAVYLCASGPGAGETQYFGPGTRLLVL.

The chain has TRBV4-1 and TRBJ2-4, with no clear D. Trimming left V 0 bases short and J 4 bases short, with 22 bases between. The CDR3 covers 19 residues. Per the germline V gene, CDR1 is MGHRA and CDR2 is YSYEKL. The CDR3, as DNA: TGCGCCAGCAGCCAAGAAACACTTATAGTCGGTGCAGAGAAAAACATTCAGTACTTC. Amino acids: CASSQETLIVGAEKNIQYF.

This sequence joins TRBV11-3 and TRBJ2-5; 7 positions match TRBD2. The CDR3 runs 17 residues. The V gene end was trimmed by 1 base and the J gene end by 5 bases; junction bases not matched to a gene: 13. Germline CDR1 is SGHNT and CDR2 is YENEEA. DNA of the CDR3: TGTGCCAGCAGCTTAGGGGGTCTCGGGCGGGAGCGCGAGACCCAGTACTTC. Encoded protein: CASSLGGLGRERETQYF.

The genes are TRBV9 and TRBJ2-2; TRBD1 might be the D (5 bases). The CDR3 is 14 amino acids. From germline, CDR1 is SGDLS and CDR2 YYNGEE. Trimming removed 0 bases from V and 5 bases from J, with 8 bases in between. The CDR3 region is CASSVEGITGELFF. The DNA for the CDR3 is TGTGCCAGCAGCGTAGAGGGGATTACCGGGGAGCTGTTTTTT.

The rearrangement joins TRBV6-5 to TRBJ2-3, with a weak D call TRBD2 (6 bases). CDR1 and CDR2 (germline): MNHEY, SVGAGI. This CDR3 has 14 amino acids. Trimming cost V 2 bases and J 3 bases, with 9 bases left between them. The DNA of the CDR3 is TGTGCCAGCAGTTACCGGCGGGGAACAGATACGCAGTATTTT. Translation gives CASSYRRGTDTQYF.

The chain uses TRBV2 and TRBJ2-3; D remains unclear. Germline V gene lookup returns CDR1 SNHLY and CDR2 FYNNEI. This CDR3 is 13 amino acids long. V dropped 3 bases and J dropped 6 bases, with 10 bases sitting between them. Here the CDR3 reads CASSDLESDTQYF. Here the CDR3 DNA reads TGTGCCAGCAGTGATTTAGAATCGGATACGCAGTATTTT.

CDR3 in DNA: TGCGCCAGCAGCCTAGGGCAGGGGCCTTCCTACGAGCAGTACTTC. It translates to CASSLGQGPSYEQYF. This sequence joins TRBV4-1 and TRBJ2-7; D is perhaps TRBD1 (6 bases). The CDR3 spans 15 residues. V lost 4 bases to trimming and J lost 1 base, with 14 bases between them. Germline-derived CDR1 and CDR2 are MGHRA and YSYEKL.